What follows describes a single TCR beta chain. Its antigen is still unknown. Germline loops: CDR1 GTSNPN, CDR2 SVGIG (reference sequence). V lost 8 bases, J lost 3 bases, and 11 bases lay in between. The CDR3 is made up of 13 amino acids. This sample was taken from a study of identical twins. Using its own MiXCR run on the 5' RACE reads, TCRdb lists one record per CDR3 protein. The sample includes some 1,600,000 distinct CDR3 sequences, 32% of them seen just once. Whole-study findings and limits: Excess twin sharing in beta out-of-frame sequences was weaker.

The chain joins TRBV30 to TRBJ1-6; no firm D call. This TCR came from a newborn girl in good health. The sequencing input was cord blood. In DNA, the CDR3 is TGTGCCATTGGCGGGGACTATAATTCACCCCTCCACTTT. It yields the protein CAIGGDYNSPLHF. The full variable domain, its missing parts supplied by reference TRBV30 and TRBJ1-6, is SQTIHQWPATLVQPVGSPLSLECTVEGTSNPNLYWYRQAAGRGLQLLFYSVGIGQISSEVPQNLSASRPQDRQFILSSKKLLLSDSGFYLCAIGGDYNSPLHFGNGTRLTVT.